This T cell receptor beta chain comes out of a study of T cells after yellow fever vaccination. Overall study context: In the case of low-cell-number fractions, SMART-Seq v4 Ultra Low Input was used for preparation. Findings and caveats of the study: Most clones from primary vaccination resurfaced after the booster (around 97% CD4, about 91% CD8). On re-exposure, the response was weaker but peaked faster, at day 5 versus 15.

The CDR3 spans 12 residues. Trimming took 5 bases from V and 6 from J, leaving 7 bases between them. Germline assignment: CDR1 SEHNR and CDR2 FQNEAQ (reference sequence). Concerning this clonotype itself: The antigen remains unidentified.

5'RACE template switching generated TCR cDNA, adding a universal primer site and UMIs. A single record per CDR3 protein comes from TCRdb applying MiXCR to the 5' RACE reads. The table lists roughly 520,000 distinct CDR3 sequences, around a fifth of them singletons. The sequencing used PBMCs, collected approximately 20 days after the first yellow fever vaccination. The clonotype comes from a man younger than 30 who received the YFV17D yellow fever vaccine. The chain is built from TRBV7-9 and TRBJ1-4; D call uncertain. The CDR3: CASSGPDEKLFF. The CDR3 DNA reads as TGTGCCAGCAGCGGACCGGATGAAAAACTGTTTTTT. Based on the CDR3 plus reference TRBV7-9 and TRBJ1-4, the full variable domain is DTGVSQNPRHKITKRGQNVTFRCDPISEHNRLYWYRQTLGQGPEFLTYFQNEAQLEKSRLLSDRFSAERPKGSFSTLEIQRTEQGDSAMYLCASSGPDEKLFFGSGTQLSVL.